The 32 T cell receptor beta chains reported below all come from one sample, sequenced in a study of blood T cell repertoires in COVID-19. The data were produced by immunoSEQ multiplex PCR, yet TCRdb's version contains in-frame clones alone and is incomplete. Of approximately 300,000 clones listed, around nine tenths are singletons. Sequencing used PBMCs or T cells enriched from blood (not recorded which). These receptor sequences come from a woman under 40 who had recovered from COVID-19.

The chain uses TRBV9 and TRBJ1-1; a weak D match, TRBD1 (6 bases). V dropped 3 bases and J dropped 3 bases, with 9 bases sitting between them. The germline gives CDR1 SGDLS, CDR2 YYNGEE. The CDR3 is made up of 13 amino acids. The CDR3, as DNA: TGTGCCAGCAGCGCCGGACAGCACACTGAAGCTTTCTTT. Its translation: CASSAGQHTEAFF.

This clone has more than one count but fewer than ten. This rearrangement joins TRBV6-1 to TRBJ1-1; D call uncertain. The CDR3 extends over 13 amino acids. Trimming stripped 3 bases from V and 5 bases from J, with 10 bases between. CDR1 MNHNS and CDR2 SASEGT come from the germline V gene. The CDR3 nucleotides read TGTGCCAGCAGTGATAATTGGGCGACTGAAGCTTTCTTT. This encodes CASSDNWATEAFF.

The V gene is TRBV7-6, the J gene TRBJ2-3, with D possibly TRBD2 on 6 matching bases. The germline V and J ends were trimmed by 1 base and 2 bases, with 13 bases remaining between them. The CDR3 extends over 16 amino acids. CDR1 and CDR2 from the germline V gene are SGHVS and FNYEAQ. CDR3 nucleotide sequence: TGTGCCAGCAGCTTAGGACTAGGCATAATCACAGATACGCAGTATTTT. Amino acids: CASSLGLGIITDTQYF.

V is TRBV11-2 and J is TRBJ2-1, with a possible D match to TRBD2 (6 bases). The germline gives CDR1 SGHAT, CDR2 FQNNGV. The CDR3 sequence is 16 residues long. V was pared by 4 bases and J by 7 bases, with 20 bases between. The CDR3 protein is CASSSRLVGGRNEQFF. DNA of the CDR3: TGTGCCAGCAGCTCAAGACTAGTCGGAGGTAGGAATGAGCAGTTCTTC. Filled out from reference TRBV11-2 and TRBJ2-1, the complete variable domain reads EAGVAQSPRYKIIEKRQSVAFWCNPISGHATLYWYQQILGQGPKLLIQFQNNGVVDDSQLPKDRFSAERLKGVDSTLKIQPAKLEDSAVYLCASSSRLVGGRNEQFFGPGTRLTVL.

V usage is TRBV30 and J usage is TRBJ2-5; D is uncertain. CDR3 length: 13 amino acids. Germline V gives CDR1 GTSNPN, CDR2 SVGIG (reference sequence). V lost 2 bases and J 1 base, leaving 8 bases between the germline ends. This chain's CDR3 is CAWSRGRQETQYF. The DNA of the CDR3 is TGTGCCTGGAGTCGTGGCCGCCAAGAGACCCAGTACTTC.

The chain uses TRBV7-9 and TRBJ2-7, with 12 bases matching TRBD1. The V and J ends lost 6 bases and 4 bases, in that order; junction bases with no gene match: 7. CDR1 SEHNR and CDR2 FQNEAQ come from the germline V gene (reference sequence). The CDR3 is 15 residues long. For the CDR3, the DNA is TGTGCCAGCAGATCCGGGACAGGGGGCTTTTACGAGCAGTACTTC. This encodes CASRSGTGGFYEQYF. The full variable domain, completed using reference TRBV7-9 and TRBJ2-7, is DTGVSQNPRHKITKRGQNVTFRCDPISEHNRLYWYRQTLGQGPEFLTYFQNEAQLEKSRLLSDRFSAERPKGSFSTLEIQRTEQGDSAMYLCASRSGTGGFYEQYFGPGTRLTVT.

J is TRBJ1-2 and V is TRBV4-1; no clear D gene. The ends were cut back, 1 base at V and 4 bases at J, with 10 bases in the middle. This CDR3 has 14 residues. The germline CDR1 and CDR2 sequences are MGHRA and YSYEKL. In nucleotides, the CDR3 is TGCGCCAGCAGCCAAGTTTTGTCGCGCTATGGCTACACCTTC. As protein: CASSQVLSRYGYTF.

This sequence joins TRBV6-5 and TRBJ2-1, with 12 bases that match TRBD2. The CDR3 covers 14 residues. CDR1 and CDR2 from the germline V gene are MNHEY and SVGAGI. Trimming removed 7 bases from V and 4 bases from J; junction bases left unmatched: 2. CDR3 region: CASKLAGGYNEQFF. The CDR3 bases are TGTGCCAGCAAACTAGCGGGAGGTTACAATGAGCAGTTCTTC.

This sequence joins TRBV9 and TRBJ1-5, with no clear D. Trimming cost V 4 bases and J 0 bases, with 8 bases left between them. Germline CDR1 and CDR2: SGDLS and YYNGEE. This CDR3 contains 14 residues. The CDR3 protein is CASSQANSNQPQHF. For the CDR3, the DNA is TGTGCCAGCAGCCAAGCTAATAGCAATCAGCCCCAGCATTTT.

The chain has TRBV29-1 and TRBJ2-3, with D possibly matching TRBD2 (6 bases). The CDR3 is 14 amino acids. Per the germline V gene, CDR1 is SQVTM and CDR2 is ANQGSEA. Here the CDR3 DNA reads TGCAGTTCTTGGGCGGGATTGGGGACAGATACGCAGTATTTT. Translation gives CSSWAGLGTDTQYF.

In nucleotides, the CDR3 is TGTGCCAGCAGCCCGATCCGGTCAACTAATGAAAAACTGTTTTTT. Encoded protein: CASSPIRSTNEKLFF. The rearrangement uses TRBV7-2 and TRBJ1-4; D is undetermined. This CDR3 has 15 amino acids. V lost 5 bases and J lost 0, with 10 bases in between. The germline V gene encodes CDR1 SGHTA and CDR2 FQGNSA.

The chain combines TRBV15 with TRBJ2-1, with 7 bases lining up with TRBD2. J was trimmed by 2 bases and V by 1 base; bases with no gene match: 2. Looked up from germline, CDR1 is LNHNV and CDR2 is YYDKDF (reference sequence). The CDR3 contains 15 residues. The CDR3 nucleotides are TGTGCCACCAGCAGAGTCCGGGAGGCCTACAATGAGCAGTTCTTC. This sequence encodes CATSRVREAYNEQFF.

CDR3 loop: CASSLSRDPGEGGYTF. The DNA for the CDR3 is TGTGCCAGCAGCTTATCCCGGGACCCCGGGGAGGGTGGCTACACCTTC. The chain carries TRBV7-3 and TRBJ1-2; D might be TRBD1 (5 bases). Trimming left V 2 bases short and J 7 bases short, with 20 bases between. Germline V gene sequence: CDR1 SGHTA, CDR2 FQGTGA. The CDR3 loop spans 16 amino acids.

This clone was detected once. This chain connects TRBV19 to TRBJ2-1, with TRBD2 identical over 10 bases. CDR1 is LNHDA and CDR2 is SQIVND in the germline V gene (reference sequence). CDR3 length equals 16 residues. The junction had 6 bases not matched to a gene; V was cut back by 5 bases and J by 2 bases. The CDR3 sequence: CASSSLAGAAYNEQFF. In nucleotides, the CDR3 is TGTGCCAGTAGTTCGCTAGCGGGAGCCGCCTACAATGAGCAGTTCTTC.

The genes are TRBV29-1 and TRBJ2-7; a weak D match, TRBD2 (5 bases). The ends were cut back, 4 bases at V and 3 bases at J, with 19 bases in the middle. This CDR3 region has 15 residues. Germline assignment: CDR1 SQVTM and CDR2 ANQGSEA. CDR3 amino acids: CSVVFSTTYFYEQYF. In DNA, the CDR3 is TGCAGCGTTGTTTTTTCGACTACCTATTTCTACGAGCAGTACTTC.

This chain connects TRBV3-1 (or the pseudogene TRBV3-2) to TRBJ2-5, with 9 bases fitting TRBD2. The CDR3 covers 17 residues. Germline-derived CDR1 and CDR2 are LGHDT and YNNKEL (reference sequence). V lost 2 bases, J lost 1 base, and 8 bases stayed unmatched. This chain's CDR3 is CASSQFVLSGSQETQYF. CDR3 bases: TGTGCCAGCAGCCAATTTGTTCTTAGCGGGAGCCAAGAGACCCAGTACTTC.

The genes are TRBV19 and TRBJ1-2; D is ambiguous. The CDR3 length is 13 residues. The germline V gene encodes CDR1 LNHDA and CDR2 SQIVND (reference sequence). The germline V and J ends were trimmed by 1 base and 2 bases, with 5 bases remaining between them. The CDR3 coding sequence is TGTGCCAGTAGTATAGCGGTGAACTATGGCTACACCTTC. Protein sequence: CASSIAVNYGYTF.

CDR3 sequence: CASSQGNGNQPQHF. DNA of the CDR3: TGTGCCAGCAGCCAAGGAAACGGGAATCAGCCCCAGCATTTT. The chain links TRBV3-1 (or the pseudogene TRBV3-2) to TRBJ1-5, with no clear D. The CDR3 length is 14 residues. Trimming cost V 1 base and J 4 bases, with 8 bases left between them. Germline values: CDR1 LGHDT, CDR2 YNNKEL (reference sequence).

This chain connects TRBV5-1 to TRBJ1-3; possibly TRBD1 for D (6 bases). Per the germline V gene, CDR1 is SGHRS and CDR2 is YFSETQ. Trimming stripped 1 base from V and 1 base from J, with 15 bases between. The CDR3 is 17 residues long. The CDR3 loop reads CASSLTGMRGSGNTIYF. In nucleotides, the CDR3 is TGCGCCAGCAGCTTGACAGGAATGAGGGGGTCTGGAAACACCATATATTTT.

This chain connects TRBV27 to TRBJ1-2; 8 positions match TRBD1. J gave up 8 bases and V 6 bases, and 14 bases lay outside the gene matches. Germline V gives CDR1 MNHEY, CDR2 SMNVEV (reference sequence). CDR3 size: 15 residues. The CDR3 here is CASRPSGGAGIGYTF. The CDR3 DNA reads as TGTGCCAGCAGACCATCAGGGGGCGCGGGGATCGGCTACACCTTC.

This chain joins TRBV10-2 and TRBJ2-2, with D perhaps matching TRBD2 (6 bases). Trimming pared 6 bases from V and 7 bases from J, leaving 18 bases between. This CDR3 contains 15 residues. In germline, CDR1 is WSHSY, CDR2 SAAADI. The CDR3, as DNA: TGCGCCAGCAGCGGTGGGGGGAGTTTGTTCGGGGAGCTGTTTTTT. Residues: CASSGGGSLFGELFF.

The CDR3 sequence is CASSQVGRTNTEAFF. CDR3 bases: TGTGCCAGCAGCCAAGTCGGCAGGACTAACACTGAAGCTTTCTTT. This chain uses TRBV3-1 (or the pseudogene TRBV3-2) with TRBJ1-1, with unresolved D. Germline V gene data show CDR1 as LGHDT and CDR2 as YNNKEL (reference sequence). Trimming shortened V by 1 base and J by 2 bases, and 11 bases separated the two germline ends. The CDR3 loop spans 15 amino acids.

The V call is TRBV5-6, the J call TRBJ1-2; TRBD1 matches at 10 bases. The CDR3 spans 15 residues. CDR1 is SGHDT and CDR2 is YYEEEE in the germline V gene. The junction had 10 bases not matched to a gene; V was cut back by 3 bases and J by 8 bases. For the CDR3, the DNA is TGTGCCAGCAGCTGGGACAGGGGTTTTACCCGCGGCTACACCTTC. Amino acid sequence: CASSWDRGFTRGYTF.

This sequence joins TRBV13 and TRBJ2-1; a weak D match, TRBD1 (5 bases). V was shortened by 1 base and J by 4 bases, with 11 bases between the two germline ends. This CDR3 has 15 residues. Germline values: CDR1 PRHDT, CDR2 FYEKMQ (reference sequence). The CDR3 is CASSLEGRGYNEQFF. The CDR3 DNA reads TGTGCCAGCAGCTTAGAAGGTAGGGGTTACAATGAGCAGTTCTTC.

J is TRBJ1-2 and V is TRBV3-1 (or the pseudogene TRBV3-2); TRBD1 matches at 7 bases. The CDR3 runs 14 residues. The germline gives CDR1 LGHDT, CDR2 YNNKEL (reference sequence). The V segment lost 3 bases and the J segment 6 bases; nucleotides outside the gene matches: 7. This CDR3 reads CASSQAGTENGYTF. In DNA, the CDR3 is TGTGCCAGCAGCCAGGCCGGGACAGAGAATGGCTACACCTTC.

The J gene is TRBJ2-5, the V gene TRBV7-9; 9 nucleotides line up with TRBD1. CDR1 and CDR2 (germline): SEHNR, FQNEAQ (reference sequence). Losses at the gene ends were 4 bases for V and 4 bases for J; bases not matched to a gene: 7. The CDR3 spans 15 residues. The CDR3 coding sequence is TGTGCCAGCAGCTACACCGGGACAGGGCTAGAGACCCAGTACTTC. Its translation: CASSYTGTGLETQYF.

J is TRBJ2-7 and V is TRBV7-2; 14 bases match TRBD2. The ends lost 1 base at V and 2 bases at J; junction bases unmatched: 4. This CDR3 comprises 17 residues. CDR1 is SGHTA and CDR2 is FQGNSA in the germline V gene. In nucleotides, the CDR3 is TGTGCCAGCAGCTTAGGTGGACTAGCGGGAGGACCCTACGAGCAGTACTTC. Amino acid sequence: CASSLGGLAGGPYEQYF.

The V and J genes are TRBV19 and TRBJ1-1; D perhaps matches TRBD1 (5 bases). The CDR3 is made up of 17 amino acids. Trimming shortened V by 3 bases and J by 4 bases, and 21 bases separated the two germline ends. Germline CDR1 reads LNHDA; CDR2 reads SQIVND (reference sequence). CDR3 sequence (DNA): TGTGCCAGTAGTATGAGCCCCACCCTCAGCGGGACCACTGAAGCTTTCTTT. This translates into CASSMSPTLSGTTEAFF.

The V and J genes are TRBV5-1 and TRBJ1-1; 9 bases align to TRBD1. The CDR3 extends over 15 amino acids. Germline CDR1 is SGHRS and CDR2 is YFSETQ. V gave up 2 bases and J gave up 7 bases; unmatched junction bases: 9. The CDR3 sequence: CASSLTTGGEIEAFF. The DNA of the CDR3 is TGCGCCAGCAGCTTAACGACAGGGGGTGAGATTGAAGCTTTCTTT.

This chain connects TRBV5-5 to TRBJ1-2; no clear D. This CDR3 is built from 14 residues. V was trimmed by 4 bases and J by 2 bases, leaving 12 bases between them. Germline CDR1 SGHKS, CDR2 YYEKEE (reference sequence). CDR3 amino acids: CASSPGPVNYGYTF. The DNA of the CDR3 is TGTGCCAGCAGCCCCGGTCCGGTGAACTATGGCTACACCTTC.

The V and J genes are TRBV5-1 and TRBJ1-1; tentative D call: TRBD1 (6 bases). Germline-derived CDR1 and CDR2 are SGHRS and YFSETQ. This CDR3 region has 13 residues. Trimming cost V 4 bases and J 3 bases, with 10 bases left between them. This CDR3 reads CASSRAGDTEAFF. CDR3 nucleotides: TGCGCCAGCAGCCGGGCAGGGGACACTGAAGCTTTCTTT.

The chain employs TRBV5-1 and TRBJ1-1; the D gene is possibly TRBD1 (5 bases). V was pared by 2 bases and J by 7 bases, with 15 bases between. The CDR3 is 14 amino acids. CDR1 is SGHRS, CDR2 YFSETQ, per germline. CDR3 DNA: TGCGCCAGCAGCTTCGGCAGGACACAGAATGAAGCTTTCTTT. Translated: CASSFGRTQNEAFF.